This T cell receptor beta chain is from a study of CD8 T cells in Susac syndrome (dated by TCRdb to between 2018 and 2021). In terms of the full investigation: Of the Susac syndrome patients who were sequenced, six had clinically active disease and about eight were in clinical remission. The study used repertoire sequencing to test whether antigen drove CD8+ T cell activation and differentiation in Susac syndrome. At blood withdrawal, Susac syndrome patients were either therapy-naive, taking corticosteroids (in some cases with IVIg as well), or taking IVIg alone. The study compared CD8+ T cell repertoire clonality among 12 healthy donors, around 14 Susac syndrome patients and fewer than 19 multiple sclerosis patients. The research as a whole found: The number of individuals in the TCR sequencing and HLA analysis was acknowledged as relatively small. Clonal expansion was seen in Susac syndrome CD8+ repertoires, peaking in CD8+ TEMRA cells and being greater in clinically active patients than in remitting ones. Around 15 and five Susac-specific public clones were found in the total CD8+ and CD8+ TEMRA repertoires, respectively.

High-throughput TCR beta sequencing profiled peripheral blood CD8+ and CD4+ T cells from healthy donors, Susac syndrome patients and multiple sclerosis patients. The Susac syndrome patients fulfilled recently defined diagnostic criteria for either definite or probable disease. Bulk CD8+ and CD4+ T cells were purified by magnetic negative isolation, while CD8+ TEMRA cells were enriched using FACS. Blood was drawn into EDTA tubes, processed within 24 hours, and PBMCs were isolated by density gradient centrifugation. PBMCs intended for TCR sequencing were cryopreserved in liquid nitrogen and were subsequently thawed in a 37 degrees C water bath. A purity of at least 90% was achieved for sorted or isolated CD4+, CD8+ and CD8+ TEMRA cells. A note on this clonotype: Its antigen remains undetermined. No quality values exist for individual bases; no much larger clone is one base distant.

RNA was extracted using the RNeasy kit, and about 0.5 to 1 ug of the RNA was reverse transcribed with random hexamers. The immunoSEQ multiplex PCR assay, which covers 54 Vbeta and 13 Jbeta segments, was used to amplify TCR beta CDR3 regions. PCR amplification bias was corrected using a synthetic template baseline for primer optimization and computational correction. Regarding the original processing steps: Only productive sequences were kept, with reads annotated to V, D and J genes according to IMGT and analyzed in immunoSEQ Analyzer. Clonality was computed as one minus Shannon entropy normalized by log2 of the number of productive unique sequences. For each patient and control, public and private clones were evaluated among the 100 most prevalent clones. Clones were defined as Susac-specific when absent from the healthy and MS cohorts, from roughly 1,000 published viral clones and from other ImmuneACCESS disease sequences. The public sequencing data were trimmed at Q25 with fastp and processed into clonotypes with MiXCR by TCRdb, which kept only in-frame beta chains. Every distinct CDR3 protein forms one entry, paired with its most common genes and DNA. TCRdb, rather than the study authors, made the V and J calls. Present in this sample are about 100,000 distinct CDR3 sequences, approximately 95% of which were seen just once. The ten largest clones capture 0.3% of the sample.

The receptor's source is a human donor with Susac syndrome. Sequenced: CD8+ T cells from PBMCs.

The DNA sequence is as follows: TGTGCCAGCAGCACCGGGAGATCAGGCACAGATACGCAGTATTTT. It specifies CASSTGRSGTDTQYF. The sequence is built from TRBV11-2 and TRBJ2-3; TRBD2 is a weak D gene call, 6 bases matching. The CDR3 measures 15 amino acids from cysteine to phenylalanine. The read is trimmed to its CDR3 DNA, 45 bases read in frame from base 1. The germline V gene yields SGHAT for CDR1 and FQNNGV for CDR2. The V end loses 5 bases and the J end loses 1 base, and a stretch of 13 bases separates them.